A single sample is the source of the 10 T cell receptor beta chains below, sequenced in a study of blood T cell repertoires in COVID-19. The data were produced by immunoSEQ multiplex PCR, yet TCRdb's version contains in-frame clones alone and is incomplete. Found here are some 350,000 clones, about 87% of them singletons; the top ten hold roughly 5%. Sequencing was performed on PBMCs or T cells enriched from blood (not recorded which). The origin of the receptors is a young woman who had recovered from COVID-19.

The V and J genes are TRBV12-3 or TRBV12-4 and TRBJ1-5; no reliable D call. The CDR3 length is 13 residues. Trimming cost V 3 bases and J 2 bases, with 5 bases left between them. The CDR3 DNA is TGTGCCAGCAGTTTCCAGGGCAATCAGCCCCAGCATTTT. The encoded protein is CASSFQGNQPQHF.

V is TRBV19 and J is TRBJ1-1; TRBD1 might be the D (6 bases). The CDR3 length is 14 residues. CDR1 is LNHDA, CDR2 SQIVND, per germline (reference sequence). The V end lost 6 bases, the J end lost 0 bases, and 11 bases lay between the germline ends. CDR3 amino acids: CASRTQGMNTEAFF. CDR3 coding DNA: TGTGCCAGTAGAACACAGGGCATGAACACTGAAGCTTTCTTT.

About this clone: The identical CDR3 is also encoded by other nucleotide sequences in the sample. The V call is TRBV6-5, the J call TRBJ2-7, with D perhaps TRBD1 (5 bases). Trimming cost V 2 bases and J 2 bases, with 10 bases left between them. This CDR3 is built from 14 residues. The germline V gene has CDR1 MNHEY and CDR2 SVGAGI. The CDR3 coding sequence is TGTGCCAGCAGTTACGGGCAGGGCGCCTACGAGCAGTACTTC. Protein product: CASSYGQGAYEQYF.

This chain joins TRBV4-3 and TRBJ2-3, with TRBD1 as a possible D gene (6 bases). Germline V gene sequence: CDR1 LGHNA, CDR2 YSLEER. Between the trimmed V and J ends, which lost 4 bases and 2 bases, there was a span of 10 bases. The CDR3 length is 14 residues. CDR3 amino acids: CASSPAGATDTQYF. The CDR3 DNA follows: TGCGCCAGCAGCCCCGCAGGGGCCACAGATACGCAGTATTTT.

CDR3 nucleotide sequence: TGCGCCAGCAGCTCAGTCCCGGGACAGGGTTTGGAGCAGTTCTTC. It is translated as CASSSVPGQGLEQFF. This rearrangement joins TRBV5-1 to TRBJ2-1; TRBD1 agrees at 9 bases. The CDR3 length is 15 residues. The V gene's germline CDR1 is SGHRS and CDR2 YFSETQ. V gave up 3 bases and J gave up 10 bases; unmatched junction bases: 11.

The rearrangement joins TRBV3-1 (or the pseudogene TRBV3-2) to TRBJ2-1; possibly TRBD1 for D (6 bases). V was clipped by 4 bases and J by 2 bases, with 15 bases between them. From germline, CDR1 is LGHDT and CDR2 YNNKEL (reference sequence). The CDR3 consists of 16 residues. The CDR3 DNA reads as TGTGCCAGCAGCCCCAAGGAACAGGGAGCCTACAATGAGCAGTTCTTC. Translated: CASSPKEQGAYNEQFF.

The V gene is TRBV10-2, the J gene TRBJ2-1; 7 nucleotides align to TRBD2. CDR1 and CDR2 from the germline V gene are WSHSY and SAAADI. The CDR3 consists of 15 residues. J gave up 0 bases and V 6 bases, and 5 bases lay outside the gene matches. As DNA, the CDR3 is TGCGCCAGCAGAGCCGGGGGGACCTCCTACAATGAGCAGTTCTTC. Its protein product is CASRAGGTSYNEQFF.

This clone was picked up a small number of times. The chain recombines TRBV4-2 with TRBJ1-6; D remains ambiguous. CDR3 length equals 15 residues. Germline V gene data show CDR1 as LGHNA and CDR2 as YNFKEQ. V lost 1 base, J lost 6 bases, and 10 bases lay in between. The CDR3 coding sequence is TGTGCCAGCAGCCAAGTCGTGGACTTTAATTCACCCCTCCACTTT. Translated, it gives CASSQVVDFNSPLHF.

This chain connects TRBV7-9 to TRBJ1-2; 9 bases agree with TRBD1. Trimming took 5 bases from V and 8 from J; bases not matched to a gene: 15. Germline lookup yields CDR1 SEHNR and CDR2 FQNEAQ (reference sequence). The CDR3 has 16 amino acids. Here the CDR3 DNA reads TGTGCCAGCAGCCTTAGGGGACAGGGCCTCCGTCGGGGCTACACCTTC. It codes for CASSLRGQGLRRGYTF.

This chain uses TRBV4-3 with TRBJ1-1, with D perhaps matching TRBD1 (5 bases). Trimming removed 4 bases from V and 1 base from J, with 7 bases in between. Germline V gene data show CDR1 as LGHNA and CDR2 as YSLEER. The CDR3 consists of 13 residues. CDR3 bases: TGCGCCAGCAGCCGACAGAAGAACACTGAAGCTTTCTTT. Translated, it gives CASSRQKNTEAFF.